The 15 T cell receptor beta chains given below trace back to one sample, sequenced in a study of sequential checkpoint blockade in melanoma. Using immunoSEQ multiplex PCR, the repertoire was profiled, and TCRdb retains in-frame clones only, with some absent. In the table there are about 3,600 clones, 30% to 40% of which are singletons. Stated treatment: randomized to nivolumab then ipilimumab (arm A) or the reverse (arm B). Source: tumor tissue (inferred from file names), taken from a patient given nivolumab and ipilimumab in sequence. These receptor sequences come from a human donor with melanoma.

This clone was observed a few times. The gene calls are TRBV19 and TRBJ1-2; weak D call: TRBD1 (5 bases). This CDR3 is 15 amino acids long. V was pared by 4 bases and J by 6 bases, with 18 bases between. The germline gives CDR1 LNHDA, CDR2 SQIVND (reference sequence). The CDR3 reads CASSTPAWGGDGYTF. The CDR3 DNA is TGTGCCAGTAGTACTCCTGCGTGGGGCGGCGATGGCTACACCTTC.

This clone has only a few counts. J is TRBJ2-1 and V is TRBV6-4; 7 nucleotides match TRBD2. CDR3 length: 15 residues. Germline loops: CDR1 MRHNA, CDR2 SNTAGT. J lost 8 bases, V lost 5 bases, and 12 bases had no gene match. The CDR3 loop is CASSSSAGAGYEQFF. CDR3 DNA: TGTGCCAGCAGTTCCTCGGCGGGAGCGGGCTATGAGCAGTTCTTC.

The V call is TRBV11-3, the J call TRBJ2-3; 7 bases line up with TRBD2. The V gene end was trimmed by 3 bases and the J gene end by 0 bases; junction bases not matched to a gene: 0. Germline loops: CDR1 SGHNT, CDR2 YENEEA. CDR3 length equals 14 residues. CDR3 bases: TGTGCCAGCAGCTTGGGGGGGAGCACAGATACGCAGTATTTT. Residues: CASSLGGSTDTQYF.

This chain connects TRBV9 to TRBJ1-1; TRBD1 matches at 7 bases. The junction had 6 bases not matched to a gene; V was cut back by 3 bases and J by 1 base. Germline CDR1 is SGDLS and CDR2 is YYNGEE. CDR3 length: 15 residues. Here the CDR3 reads CASSARDRPNTEAFF. The CDR3 nucleotides are TGTGCCAGCAGCGCCCGGGACAGACCGAACACTGAAGCTTTCTTT.

There are a few counts of this clone. This rearrangement joins TRBV11-3 to TRBJ1-4; D unresolved. The germline CDR1 and CDR2 sequences are SGHNT and YENEEA. The CDR3 is 14 residues long. V lost 4 bases and J 2 bases, leaving 8 bases between the germline ends. CDR3 amino acids: CASSSSGTNEKLFF. CDR3 nucleotides: TGTGCCAGCAGCTCCTCCGGGACTAATGAAAAACTGTTTTTT.

This clone appeared a single time. The chain carries TRBV5-1 and TRBJ2-1, with D maybe TRBD2 (6 bases). V dropped 3 bases and J dropped 9 bases, with 16 bases sitting between them. There are 14 residues in the CDR3. The germline gives CDR1 SGHRS, CDR2 YFSETQ. This chain's CDR3 is CASSSLAAVTEQFF. CDR3 sequence (DNA): TGCGCCAGCAGCTCACTAGCAGCGGTGACTGAGCAGTTCTTC.

This sequence joins TRBV23-1 and TRBJ2-1; TRBD2 aligns across 10 bases. TRBV23-1 is recorded as an ORF, its role being uncertain. The V gene end was trimmed by 6 bases and the J gene end by 1 base; junction bases not matched to a gene: 9. CDR3 length: 17 residues. CDR3 amino acids: CASSQRSGRASYNEQFF. CDR3 DNA: TGCGCCAGCAGCCAGAGAAGCGGGAGGGCTTCCTACAATGAGCAGTTCTTC.

Comment on this clone: Other nucleotide sequences from this sample produce the same CDR3. This chain links TRBV5-1 with TRBJ2-7; D unclear. Germline V lookup: CDR1 SGHRS, CDR2 YFSETQ. V gave up 0 bases and J gave up 0 bases, with 7 bases separating them. The CDR3 has 14 amino acids. The CDR3 bases are TGCGCCAGCAGCTTGGACGGAAGCTCCTACGAGCAGTACTTC. It specifies CASSLDGSSYEQYF.

The V gene is TRBV29-1, the J gene TRBJ2-1; 9 bases line up with TRBD2. CDR1 is SQVTM, CDR2 ANQGSEA, per germline. Trimming at V came to 3 bases and at J to 3 bases, leaving 9 bases not matched to a gene. CDR3 length: 16 amino acids. CDR3 in amino acids: CSVDGASGNSYNEQFF. As DNA, the CDR3 is TGCAGCGTTGATGGGGCTAGCGGGAACAGCTACAATGAGCAGTTCTTC.

The rearrangement links TRBV19 to TRBJ2-1, with 7 bases that match TRBD2. This CDR3 is 13 amino acids long. CDR1 is LNHDA, CDR2 SQIVND, per germline (reference sequence). V shed 4 bases, J shed 10 bases, and the junction held 7 bases outside the gene matches. CDR3: CASSTLPSGEQFF. CDR3 sequence (DNA): TGTGCCAGTAGTACCCTGCCTAGCGGAGAGCAGTTCTTC.

This clone was seen a few times. J is TRBJ1-4 and V is TRBV11-3, with TRBD1 as a possible D gene (5 bases). Germline CDR1 reads SGHNT; CDR2 reads YENEEA. There are 16 residues in the CDR3. Trimming removed 1 base from V and 5 bases from J, with 14 bases in between. This CDR3 is CASSLGGRGINEKLFF. The CDR3 coding sequence is TGTGCCAGCAGCTTAGGGGGACGGGGGATAAATGAAAAACTGTTTTTT.

The rearrangement links TRBV18 to TRBJ1-1; TRBD1 matches 10 bases. Trimming took 4 bases from V and 4 from J; bases not matched to a gene: 6. The germline gives CDR1 KGHSH, CDR2 LQKENI. The CDR3 contains 15 residues. The CDR3 nucleotides are TGTGCCAGCTCACACGGGACAGGGGATAGCACTGAAGCTTTCTTT. It is translated as CASSHGTGDSTEAFF.

The chain has TRBV29-1 and TRBJ1-3; no reliable D call. Trimming left V 4 bases short and J 0 bases short, with 13 bases between. Per germline, CDR1 SQVTM and CDR2 ANQGSEA. The CDR3 loop spans 15 amino acids. The CDR3, as DNA: TGCAGCGTTGTTTATCACAGCATCTCTGGAAACACCATATATTTT. The encoded protein is CSVVYHSISGNTIYF. Complete variable domain (other parts from reference TRBV29-1 and TRBJ1-3): SAVISQKPSRDICQRGTSLTIQCQVDSQVTMMFWYRQQPGQSLTLIATANQGSEATYESGFVIDKFPISRPNLTFSTLTVSNMSPEDSSIYLCSVVYHSISGNTIYFGEGSWLTVV.

This clone is termed medium-sized. This chain connects TRBV9 to TRBJ2-5; D remains ambiguous. CDR3 length: 12 amino acids. Trimming left V 7 bases short and J 7 bases short, with 14 bases between. The germline V gene has CDR1 SGDLS and CDR2 YYNGEE. CDR3 nucleotides: TGTGCCAGCGCCGGGCTAGTTGGGACCCAGTACTTC. This translates into CASAGLVGTQYF.

This clone was seen just once. The J gene is TRBJ1-4, the V gene TRBV5-1; 8 bases are shared with TRBD1. CDR1 is SGHRS, CDR2 YFSETQ, per germline. The CDR3 loop spans 15 amino acids. Trimming at V came to 4 bases and at J to 8 bases, leaving 10 bases not matched to a gene. For the CDR3, the DNA is TGCGCCAGCAGCGCAAGTGTGGGGACAGGAGAAAAACTGTTTTTT. It codes for CASSASVGTGEKLFF.